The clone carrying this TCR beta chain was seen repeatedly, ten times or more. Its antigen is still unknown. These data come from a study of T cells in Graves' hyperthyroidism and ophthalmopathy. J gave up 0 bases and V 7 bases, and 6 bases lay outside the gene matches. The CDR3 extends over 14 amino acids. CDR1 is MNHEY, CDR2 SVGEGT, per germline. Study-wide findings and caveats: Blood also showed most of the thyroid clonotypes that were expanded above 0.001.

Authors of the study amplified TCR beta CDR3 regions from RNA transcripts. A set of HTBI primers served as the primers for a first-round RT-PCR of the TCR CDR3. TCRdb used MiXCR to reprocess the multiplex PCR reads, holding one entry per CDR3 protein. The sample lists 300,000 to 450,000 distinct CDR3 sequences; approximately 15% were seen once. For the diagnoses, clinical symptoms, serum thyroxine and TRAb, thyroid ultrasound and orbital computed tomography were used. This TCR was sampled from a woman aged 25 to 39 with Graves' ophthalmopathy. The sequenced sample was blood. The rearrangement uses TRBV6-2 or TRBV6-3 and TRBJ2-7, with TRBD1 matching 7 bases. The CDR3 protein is CASNPTGSSYEQYF. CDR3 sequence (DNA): TGTGCCAGCAACCCGACAGGGAGCTCCTACGAGCAGTACTTC.